Here is one T cell receptor beta chain with its context. Germline assignment: CDR1 MNHEY and CDR2 SMNVEV (reference sequence). The V and J ends lost 7 bases and 2 bases respectively, with 17 bases between them. This CDR3 spans 16 amino acids. The data were taken from a study of blood T cell repertoires in COVID-19. Produced via immunoSEQ multiplex PCR; TCRdb's table is partial and in-frame only. The sample consists of more than 300,000 clones, around 87% of them appearing once. This rearrangement joins TRBV27 to TRBJ2-2; a possible D gene is TRBD2 (7 bases). Sequenced material: peripheral blood. The receptor was isolated from a woman in her thirties with COVID-19, enrolled during active disease. CDR3 nucleotide sequence: TGTGCCAGCAAATCCTGGGGGGGCGCAAACACCGGGGAGCTGTTTTTT. It encodes CASKSWGGANTGELFF.